This T cell receptor beta chain emerged from a study of graft-versus-host responses after intestinal transplantation. In the study overall: Tacrolimus plus steroids were given to all recipients for roughly three years, preceded by anti-thymocyte globulin induction.

Grafts had their tissue processed, releasing intraepithelial and lamina propria lymphocytes. Generated by immunoSEQ multiplex PCR, the TCRdb table keeps only in-frame clones and is missing some. This table holds some 29,000 clones, 60% to 85% found once. The ends lost 0 bases at V and 9 bases at J; junction bases unmatched: 4. The length of the CDR3 is 14 residues. The TCR originated in a human patient who received an intestinal transplant, so some T cells may come from the graft donor. The rearrangement links TRBV23-1 to TRBJ1-5; the match to TRBD1 covers 8 bases. TRBV23-1 carries the ORF label, with uncertain function. The sample consisted of ileum tissue, taken 98 days after intestinal transplantation. In nucleotides, the CDR3 is TGCGCCAGCAGTCAATCCCCAGACAGGGGGCCCCAGCATTTT. Protein: CASSQSPDRGPQHF.